A selection of T cell receptor beta chains follows, all from one sample in a study of shared clonotypes between healthy human individuals. The data were produced by immunoSEQ multiplex PCR, yet TCRdb's version contains in-frame clones alone and is incomplete. The sample contains roughly 1.5 million clones, approximately 98% of which appear only once. The specimen was naive CD4+ T cells sorted from blood. Receptors were obtained from a man in his thirties or forties in good health. Each CDR3 is given with its conserved first and last residue. The D gene is left open where the match is weak. Clone size is shown for a subset of rows, as once, few, many or a class of expanded clone.

V,J,size,D,DNA,CDR3
TRBV25-1,TRBJ1-4,NA,NA,TGTGCCAGCAGTGCCTACAGGGAGGCGGAAAAACTGTTTTTT,CASSAYREAEKLFF
TRBV5-6,TRBJ1-4,NA,TRBD1,TGTGCCAGCAGCCTTCCAGGACAGGGTGTAGGGGAAAAACTGTTTTTT,CASSLPGQGVGEKLFF
TRBV11-2,TRBJ1-5,NA,TRBD1,TGTGCCAGCAGCCCCGGGACAGGGTGGAGCAATCAGCCCCAGCATTTT,CASSPGTGWSNQPQHF
TRBV29-1,TRBJ1-1,NA,NA,TGCAGCGTTGTCAGCCCGCTTAAAGGTGAAGCTTTCTTT,CSVVSPLKGEAFF
TRBV29-1,TRBJ1-2,once,NA,TGCAGCGTTGAACGAGACAGGAACTATGGCTACACCTTC,CSVERDRNYGYTF
TRBV9,TRBJ2-7,NA,NA,TGTGCCAGCAGCCGGGGCGGCCCTCCCTACGAGCAGTACTTC,CASSRGGPPYEQYF
TRBV5-3,TRBJ1-1,NA,NA,TGTGCCAGAAGCTCTAAGGGGGGGACTGAAGCTTTCTTT,CARSSKGGTEAFF
TRBV18,TRBJ2-1,NA,NA,TGTGCCAGCTCACCACTTCGGGGGGCGGTAAATGAGCAGTTCTTC,CASSPLRGAVNEQFF
TRBV6-1,TRBJ1-5,NA,NA,TGTGCCAGCTATCCAGGACGTTATCAGCCCCAGCATTTT,CASYPGRYQPQHF
TRBV5-4,TRBJ2-7,NA,NA,TGTGCCAGCAGCTCGCGTGACAGGCGGACCTACTACGAGCAGTACTTC,CASSSRDRRTYYEQYF
TRBV27,TRBJ1-4,NA,TRBD1,TGTGCCAGCAGTAGGCGGACAGGGGCCGCAACTAATGAAAAACTGTTTTTT,CASSRRTGAATNEKLFF
TRBV9,TRBJ2-1,NA,NA,TGTGCCAGCAGCGTTAGCGGATACAATGAGCAGTTCTTC,CASSVSGYNEQFF
TRBV15,TRBJ1-1,NA,NA,TGTGCCACCAGCCTTCGTCAAAACACTGAAGCTTTCTTT,CATSLRQNTEAFF
TRBV19,TRBJ2-2,NA,TRBD2,TGTGCCAGTAGTTTAGCGGGTCACACCGGGGAGCTGTTTTTT,CASSLAGHTGELFF
TRBV4-1,TRBJ1-5,NA,NA,TGCGCCAGCAGCCAAGTAGGAGCTAGCAATCAGCCCCAGCATTTT,CASSQVGASNQPQHF
TRBV7-2,TRBJ2-6,NA,NA,TGTGCCAGCAGCTTATTAGGCTCTGGGGCCAACGTCCTGACTTTC,CASSLLGSGANVLTF
TRBV20-1,TRBJ2-7,NA,NA,TGCAGTGCTAGATGGGGCTACGAGCAGTACTTC,CSARWGYEQYF